This TCR beta chain was recovered during a study of blood T cell repertoires in COVID-19. Overall study context: The United States, Italy and Spain were the sources of the acute and convalescent COVID-19 samples. T cells, B-cell-depleted T cells, or PBMCs provided the cDNA or gDNA that served as material.

The repertoire was sequenced with immunoSEQ multiplex PCR; TCRdb's copy has only in-frame clones and lacks some. There are approximately 260,000 clones in the sample; under 90% occur only once, and roughly 2.2% lies in the top ten. The V gene's germline CDR1 is SGHAT and CDR2 FQDESV (reference sequence). CDR3 length: 15 residues. Trimming removed 1 base from V and 3 bases from J, with 12 bases in between. Sequenced sample: peripheral blood. The TCR sequence derives from a man between 45 and 60 years old with acute or convalescent COVID-19. This rearrangement joins TRBV11-1 to TRBJ1-2; D is unresolved. The CDR3 sequence is CASSLDSSIHYGYTF. CDR3 bases: TGTGCCAGCAGCTTAGACTCTTCGATCCACTATGGCTACACCTTC. Complete variable domain (other parts from reference TRBV11-1 and TRBJ1-2): EAEVAQSPRYKITEKSQAVAFWCDPISGHATLYWYRQILGQGPELLVQFQDESVVDDSQLPKDRFSAERLKGVDSTLKIQPAELGDSAMYLCASSLDSSIHYGYTFGSGTRLTVV.